A single sample gave rise to the 23 T cell receptor beta chains below, sequenced in a study of PD-1 blockade in mismatch repair-deficient tumors listed by TCRdb under 2017. Library creation used the immunoSEQ multiplex PCR assay. TCRdb holds this immuneACCESS table with in-frame rearrangements only. Some clones are missing; in checked studies, unresolved V genes explain under half, and the rest has no known cause. Here the sample has 120,000 or so clones; around 87% occur a single time. About 14% of the sample lies in the top ten. The material was peripheral blood, obtained 44 weeks after starting pembrolizumab. The source of these receptors is an adult with mismatch repair-deficient cancer.

This sequence joins TRBV2 and TRBJ2-4; 7 nucleotides align to TRBD1. Losses at the gene ends were 4 bases for V and 2 bases for J; bases not matched to a gene: 5. Germline CDR1 reads SNHLY; CDR2 reads FYNNEI. The CDR3 totals 15 residues. The chain's CDR3 is CASSGMTGTKNIQYF. CDR3 DNA sequence: TGTGCCAGCAGTGGGATGACAGGGACCAAAAACATTCAGTACTTC.

The chain joins TRBV30 to TRBJ2-7; D is uncertain. CDR3 length: 13 amino acids. The V gene's germline CDR1 is GTSNPN and CDR2 SVGIG (reference sequence). V was clipped by 0 bases and J by 0 bases, with 6 bases between them. The CDR3 here is CAWSVASSYEQYF. Written as DNA, the CDR3 is TGTGCCTGGAGTGTCGCTAGCTCCTACGAGCAGTACTTC.

The rearrangement uses TRBV4-1 and TRBJ2-2; D tentatively reads TRBD1 or TRBD2 (6 bases each). V lost 1 base, J lost 4 bases, and 10 bases lay in between. This CDR3 contains 15 residues. Germline lookup yields CDR1 MGHRA and CDR2 YSYEKL. CDR3 DNA: TGCGCCAGCAGCCAAGTGGAGGGGGGCACCGGGGAGCTGTTTTTT. It encodes CASSQVEGGTGELFF.

Only one count was recorded for this clone. This rearrangement joins TRBV4-1 to TRBJ2-3; TRBD2 matches at 9 bases. Trimming at V came to 1 base and at J to 4 bases, leaving 3 bases not matched to a gene. This CDR3 has 15 residues. Germline loops: CDR1 MGHRA, CDR2 YSYEKL. The DNA for the CDR3 is TGCGCCAGCAGCCAAGTTAGCGGGAGCGCAGATACGCAGTATTTT. Protein sequence: CASSQVSGSADTQYF.

This clone came up a few times. The rearrangement links TRBV5-1 to TRBJ2-3; 12 bases map to TRBD2. Germline CDR1 is SGHRS and CDR2 is YFSETQ. CDR3 length: 17 amino acids. Trimming removed 0 bases from V and 2 bases from J; junction bases left unmatched: 4. The CDR3 here is CASSLGTSGTSTDTQYF. CDR3 nucleotide sequence: TGCGCCAGCAGCTTGGGGACTAGCGGGACTTCCACAGATACGCAGTATTTT.

The chain recombines TRBV10-3 with TRBJ2-7; no clear D gene. Trimming took 4 bases from V and 5 from J, leaving 12 bases between them. Germline CDR1 reads ENHRY; CDR2 reads SYGVKD. This CDR3 is 13 amino acids long. The CDR3 here is CAISGGIVHEQYF. The CDR3 DNA reads TGTGCCATCAGTGGCGGAATAGTCCACGAGCAGTACTTC.

This clone was counted a few times. The V call is TRBV5-1, the J call TRBJ1-2; D gene uncertain. Trimming took 4 bases from V and 0 from J, leaving 13 bases between them. There are 15 residues in the CDR3. Germline values: CDR1 SGHRS, CDR2 YFSETQ. The chain's CDR3 is CASSAHPEANYGYTF. Written as DNA, the CDR3 is TGCGCCAGCAGCGCCCACCCTGAAGCTAACTATGGCTACACCTTC.

The chain couples TRBV5-5 to TRBJ2-3; D is undetermined. Trimming removed 1 base from V and 0 bases from J, with 12 bases in between. CDR1 SGHKS and CDR2 YYEKEE come from the germline V gene (reference sequence). CDR3 length: 16 residues. The CDR3 protein is CASSLRVGRSTDTQYF. The CDR3 DNA reads as TGTGCCAGCAGCTTGAGGGTGGGCAGGAGCACAGATACGCAGTATTTT.

The gene calls are TRBV28 and TRBJ2-1; 7 nucleotides align to TRBD2. The V and J ends lost 4 bases and 8 bases, in that order; junction bases with no gene match: 8. This CDR3 is 14 amino acids long. Per germline, CDR1 MDHEN and CDR2 SYDVKM. CDR3 in amino acids: CASSYAAGVYEQFF. DNA of the CDR3: TGTGCCAGCAGTTACGCGGCGGGAGTTTATGAGCAGTTCTTC.

The rearrangement links TRBV10-3 to TRBJ2-5; TRBD1 aligns across 7 bases. From germline, CDR1 is ENHRY and CDR2 SYGVKD. After removal of 10 bases from V and 2 bases from J, the junction contained 1 base not matched to a gene. The CDR3 extends over 11 amino acids. This chain's CDR3 is CASRGQETQYF. In DNA form, the CDR3 reads TGTGCCAGCAGGGGGCAAGAGACCCAGTACTTC.

This chain joins TRBV9 and TRBJ2-1; 13 bases agree with TRBD2. Germline CDR1 and CDR2: SGDLS and YYNGEE. The CDR3 is made up of 19 amino acids. Trimming at V came to 0 bases and at J to 6 bases, leaving 12 bases not matched to a gene. CDR3 sequence (DNA): TGTGCCAGCAGCGTAGCAACTAGCGGGAGGGCCAGCGGCAGCAATGAGCAGTTCTTC. Protein product: CASSVATSGRASGSNEQFF.

The chain recombines TRBV7-9 with TRBJ1-1; D is undetermined. The CDR3 contains 13 residues. CDR1 is SEHNR, CDR2 FQNEAQ, per germline (reference sequence). Trimming shortened V by 5 bases and J by 3 bases, and 10 bases separated the two germline ends. The CDR3 loop is CASSAESYTEAFF. CDR3 in DNA: TGTGCCAGCAGCGCCGAGAGTTACACTGAAGCTTTCTTT. Full variable domain (missing parts from reference TRBV7-9 and TRBJ1-1): DTGVSQNPRHKITKRGQNVTFRCDPISEHNRLYWYRQTLGQGPEFLTYFQNEAQLEKSRLLSDRFSAERPKGSFSTLEIQRTEQGDSAMYLCASSAESYTEAFFGQGTRLTVV.

The chain links TRBV4-1 to TRBJ2-7; 7 nucleotides match TRBD2. The CDR3 consists of 15 residues. V gave up 1 base and J gave up 4 bases; unmatched junction bases: 7. Germline V lookup: CDR1 MGHRA, CDR2 YSYEKL. The CDR3 DNA is TGCGCCAGCAGCCAAGTGGCTAGCGGACCATACGAGCAGTACTTC. Its translation is CASSQVASGPYEQYF.

The chain links TRBV6-5 to TRBJ2-1; maybe TRBD2 (5 bases). Germline V gene lookup returns CDR1 MNHEY and CDR2 SVGAGI. The CDR3 is 10 amino acids. Between the trimmed V and J ends, which lost 8 bases and 9 bases, there was a span of 8 bases. In DNA, the CDR3 is TGTGCCAGCGGGAGTTCTGAGCAGTTCTTC. It translates to CASGSSEQFF.

This clone was detected only once. At one boundary the junction diverges from the germline segment, which might be a read error. The chain has TRBV7-7 and TRBJ2-1; the D is unclear. Germline CDR1 and CDR2: SSHAT and FNYEAQ (reference sequence). The CDR3 covers 16 residues. CDR3 amino acids: CASSAEPRSSYNEQFF. The CDR3, as DNA: TGTGCTAGCAGCGCAGAGCCTAGAAGCTCCTACAATGAGCAGTTCTTC.

V gene TRBV7-9 combines with J gene TRBJ2-7; possibly TRBD1 for D (5 bases). Per the germline V gene, CDR1 is SEHNR and CDR2 is FQNEAQ (reference sequence). With 1 base removed from V and 1 base from J, the gap between germline ends came to 14 bases. The CDR3 covers 16 residues. CDR3: CASSLEAGRDSYEQYF. As DNA, the CDR3 is TGTGCCAGCAGCTTAGAAGCAGGCAGGGATTCCTACGAGCAGTACTTC. Supplemented by reference TRBV7-9 and TRBJ2-7, the full variable domain reads DTGVSQNPRHKITKRGQNVTFRCDPISEHNRLYWYRQTLGQGPEFLTYFQNEAQLEKSRLLSDRFSAERPKGSFSTLEIQRTEQGDSAMYLCASSLEAGRDSYEQYFGPGTRLTVT.

CDR3 in DNA: TGTGCCAGCAGCTTGGGACTAAGCTCCTACAATGAGCAGTTCTTC. Translating it yields CASSLGLSSYNEQFF. V gene TRBV5-4 combines with J gene TRBJ2-1; D possibly corresponds to TRBD2 (5 bases). The length of the CDR3 is 15 residues. The V end was cut by 0 bases, the J end by 0 bases, with 7 bases between. Germline assignment: CDR1 SGHNT and CDR2 YYREEE (reference sequence).

V gene TRBV7-9 combines with J gene TRBJ2-7; D is undetermined. The length of the CDR3 is 12 residues. V lost 4 bases and J 6 bases, leaving 10 bases between the germline ends. CDR1 is SEHNR, CDR2 FQNEAQ, per germline (reference sequence). CDR3 sequence (DNA): TGTGCCAGCAGCTCACACAATGCCGAGCAGTACTTC. Protein: CASSSHNAEQYF.

The V call is TRBV7-9, the J call TRBJ2-1, with 7 bases lining up with TRBD2. With 1 base clipped from V and 7 bases from J, the junction kept 7 bases outside the gene matches. This CDR3 is built from 15 residues. CDR1 is SEHNR, CDR2 FQNEAQ, per germline (reference sequence). Written as DNA, the CDR3 is TGTGCCAGCAGCTTAGGTCTAGCGGTCGGAAATGAGCAGTTCTTC. Amino acid sequence: CASSLGLAVGNEQFF.

This sequence joins TRBV7-9 and TRBJ2-7; tentative D call: TRBD1 (5 bases). The germline V gene has CDR1 SEHNR and CDR2 FQNEAQ (reference sequence). V lost 3 bases and J lost 5, with 14 bases in between. This CDR3 region has 14 residues. The CDR3 protein is CASSFQGTPDEQYF. CDR3 bases: TGTGCCAGCAGCTTTCAGGGAACCCCCGACGAGCAGTACTTC.

The chain combines TRBV7-2 with TRBJ1-1; 7 bases are a match to TRBD1. The CDR3 has 14 residues. Germline trimming cut 6 bases from V and 5 bases from J; bases unmatched to any gene: 9. Germline CDR1 is SGHTA and CDR2 is FQGNSA. CDR3 nucleotide sequence: TGTGCCAGCAGATCGCAACAGGGGTGGACTGAAGCTTTCTTT. As protein: CASRSQQGWTEAFF.

The gene calls are TRBV5-1 and TRBJ2-5, with 10 bases identical to TRBD2. Germline V lookup: CDR1 SGHRS, CDR2 YFSETQ. The CDR3 covers 18 residues. The V gene end was trimmed by 2 bases and the J gene end by 5 bases; junction bases not matched to a gene: 15. Written as DNA, the CDR3 is TGCGCCAGCAGCTTAAGTGGAGGGCTAGCGGGAGTCCTGGAGACCCAGTACTTC. It encodes CASSLSGGLAGVLETQYF.

The chain is built from TRBV5-4 and TRBJ2-1; D remains unclear. The germline CDR1 and CDR2 sequences are SGHNT and YYREEE (reference sequence). V shed 0 bases and J shed 7 bases, with 5 bases lying between them. The CDR3 runs to 12 residues. The CDR3 here is CASSLARNEQFF. CDR3 sequence (DNA): TGTGCCAGCAGCTTGGCCCGGAATGAGCAGTTCTTC.